This T cell receptor beta chain is from a study of blood T cell repertoires in COVID-19. The CDR3 spans 13 residues. Germline trimming cut 7 bases from V and 1 base from J; bases unmatched to any gene: 3. Assay: immunoSEQ multiplex PCR; the TCRdb copy retains only in-frame clones and omits some. The sample holds 350,000 to 400,000 clones, about 86% seen once. This chain links TRBV12-3 or TRBV12-4 with TRBJ1-1; the match to TRBD1 covers 7 bases. Sequencing was performed on peripheral blood. This TCR came from an older woman with COVID-19, enrolled during active disease. The CDR3 DNA is TGTGCCAGCACGGGACAGCAGAACACTGAAGCTTTCTTT. Amino acids: CASTGQQNTEAFF.